These T cell receptor beta chains were read from a single sample in a study of CD8 T cells in Susac syndrome. TCRdb reprocessed the immunoSEQ multiplex PCR reads with MiXCR, giving one entry per CDR3 protein. The data hold about 210,000 distinct CDR3 sequences, with 95% observed a single time. The sequencing input was CD4+ T cells from PBMCs. These receptors came from a human donor with multiple sclerosis. CDR3s include the opening cysteine and the closing phenylalanine or tryptophan. D genes are given only for firm matches. Clone size, where shown, is once, few, many, or a class for clones that have expanded.

v_gene: TRBV20-1
abundance: .
d_gene: TRBD1
j_gene: TRBJ1-1
CDR3nt: TGCAGTGCTGGACAGGGTTCGAACACTGAAGCTTTCTTT
CDR3aa: CSAGQGSNTEAFF

v_gene: TRBV7-9
abundance: .
d_gene: .
j_gene: TRBJ2-7
CDR3nt: TGTGCCAGCAGCTCCCTGGACACAACCTACGAGCAGTACTTC
CDR3aa: CASSSLDTTYEQYF

v_gene: TRBV19
abundance: .
d_gene: .
j_gene: TRBJ2-1
CDR3nt: TGTGCCAGTAGTACGGGACCAGCCTCGAGGAATGAGCAGTTCTTC
CDR3aa: CASSTGPASRNEQFF

v_gene: TRBV11-2
abundance: .
d_gene: .
j_gene: TRBJ2-1
CDR3nt: TGTGCCAGCAGCTTAGGGCTAGCGCCTCCTCAGTTCTTC
CDR3aa: CASSLGLAPPQFF

v_gene: TRBV23-1
abundance: .
d_gene: TRBD2
j_gene: TRBJ2-7
CDR3nt: TGCGCCAGCAGTCCCCTCAAGACAAGCGGGGCCGTCTCCTACGAGCAGTACTTC
CDR3aa: CASSPLKTSGAVSYEQYF

v_gene: TRBV27
abundance: .
d_gene: .
j_gene: TRBJ2-4
CDR3nt: TGTGCCAGCAGTTCAATTCAGGGGCGGAACATTCAGTACTTC
CDR3aa: CASSSIQGRNIQYF

v_gene: TRBV15
abundance: .
d_gene: .
j_gene: TRBJ2-7
CDR3nt: TGTGCCACCAGCAGAGTTCGGGTCGGAACAGTAAGCTCCTACGAGCAGTACTTC
CDR3aa: CATSRVRVGTVSSYEQYF

v_gene: TRBV20-1
abundance: once
d_gene: .
j_gene: TRBJ1-5
CDR3nt: TGCAGTGCTAGAGAAATTTCCGGTTTCGGACAGCCCCAGCATTTT
CDR3aa: CSAREISGFGQPQHF

v_gene: TRBV20-1
abundance: .
d_gene: .
j_gene: TRBJ2-1
CDR3nt: TGCAGTGCTAGAGGAGGGTTCTACAATGAGCAGTTCTTC
CDR3aa: CSARGGFYNEQFF

v_gene: TRBV3-1
abundance: .
d_gene: .
j_gene: TRBJ2-4
CDR3nt: TGTGCCAGCAGCCAAGCGTTTATGTCTGGCGGGACAGTGTACTTC
CDR3aa: CASSQAFMSGGTVYF

v_gene: TRBV6-5
abundance: .
d_gene: .
j_gene: TRBJ2-7
CDR3nt: TGTGCCAGCAGGTCAGGGACCACCTACGAGCAGTACTTC
CDR3aa: CASRSGTTYEQYF

v_gene: TRBV5-1
abundance: .
d_gene: .
j_gene: TRBJ2-7
CDR3nt: TGCGCCAGCAGCTTGGTCGTGGGAGTAAGGGGGGAGCAGTACTTC
CDR3aa: CASSLVVGVRGEQYF

v_gene: TRBV27
abundance: once
d_gene: .
j_gene: TRBJ1-1
CDR3nt: TGTGCCAGCAGTACCCGACAGGCTTTGAACACTGAAGCTTTCTTT
CDR3aa: CASSTRQALNTEAFF

v_gene: TRBV15
abundance: .
d_gene: TRBD1
j_gene: TRBJ1-6
CDR3nt: TGTGCCACCAGCAGAGCGACAGGGGTGGGAAATTCACCCCTCCACTTT
CDR3aa: CATSRATGVGNSPLHF

v_gene: TRBV29-1
abundance: .
d_gene: .
j_gene: TRBJ2-5
CDR3nt: TGCAGCGTTGCCCGGGACGGTGGAAGGGAGACCCAGTACTTC
CDR3aa: CSVARDGGRETQYF

v_gene: TRBV29-1
abundance: .
d_gene: .
j_gene: TRBJ2-2
CDR3nt: TGCAGCGTTGGTTGGAGCGCCGGGGAGCTGTTTTTT
CDR3aa: CSVGWSAGELFF

v_gene: TRBV9
abundance: .
d_gene: TRBD1
j_gene: TRBJ1-2
CDR3nt: TGTGCCAGCAGCCCCCAAGGGACAGGGGTTGGCTACACCTTC
CDR3aa: CASSPQGTGVGYTF

v_gene: TRBV12-3/TRBV12-4
abundance: .
d_gene: TRBD1
j_gene: TRBJ1-2
CDR3nt: TGTGCCAGCAGCCCCGAGGGGGCGGGGATCTCGGGCTACACCTTC
CDR3aa: CASSPEGAGISGYTF

v_gene: TRBV2
abundance: .
d_gene: .
j_gene: TRBJ2-5
CDR3nt: TGTGCCAGCTCTTCAGAGGGAGTTGGAACCCAGTACTTC
CDR3aa: CASSSEGVGTQYF

v_gene: TRBV7-9
abundance: .
d_gene: .
j_gene: TRBJ2-7
CDR3nt: TGTGCCAGCAGCTTAACAGGGTCTGCCGAGCAGTACTTC
CDR3aa: CASSLTGSAEQYF

v_gene: TRBV29-1
abundance: .
d_gene: TRBD2
j_gene: TRBJ2-1
CDR3nt: TGCAGCGTTGAATCGTTGGCGGGAGAGGAGCAGTTCTTC
CDR3aa: CSVESLAGEEQFF